Following are 8 T cell receptor beta chains from one sample sequenced in a study of cytomegalovirus exposure and HLA in healthy donors (dated by TCRdb to 2016 to 2017). Receptors were amplified or captured by the immunoSEQ multiplex PCR assay. For the multiplex PCR, a mixture combining 60 forward primers for TCR Vbeta segments and 13 reverse primers for TCR Jbeta segments was used. TCRdb retrieved this table from immuneACCESS and kept in-frame rearrangements only. Not all clones are present; in checked studies, unresolved V genes account for under half, and no reason is known for the remainder. The sample yields under 150,000 clones; about 79% were counted once. The ten largest clones capture around 2.5% of the sample. The specimen was PBMCs. All receptors derive from a male donor in good health and CMV-seronegative.

The table lists this clone with a count of one. The chain recombines TRBV9 with TRBJ2-1, with D perhaps TRBD1 (5 bases). V lost 3 bases, J lost 9 bases, and 22 bases lay in between. This CDR3 contains 16 residues. Germline V gene sequence: CDR1 SGDLS, CDR2 YYNGEE. CDR3 region: CASSGPVGASRLEQFF. As DNA, the CDR3 is TGTGCCAGCAGCGGCCCGGTAGGGGCCTCAAGGCTTGAGCAGTTCTTC.

The rearrangement uses TRBV2 and TRBJ2-2; 7 bases are shared with TRBD1. Germline CDR1 and CDR2: SNHLY and FYNNEI. The CDR3 totals 14 residues. J was trimmed by 4 bases and V by 6 bases; bases with no gene match: 5. CDR3 in DNA: TGTGCCAGCAGGGGACAGCCCCCCACCGGGGAGCTGTTTTTT. Encoded protein: CASRGQPPTGELFF.

The chain is built from TRBV9 and TRBJ2-7; D perhaps matches TRBD1 (6 bases). This CDR3 has 16 amino acids. Trimming removed 4 bases at V and 3 bases at J, with 20 bases between. The germline CDR1 and CDR2 sequences are SGDLS and YYNGEE. DNA for the CDR3: TGTGCCAGCAGCCCCTCCACAGGGAATTGGGGCTACGAGCAGTACTTC. It codes for CASSPSTGNWGYEQYF.

V and J are TRBV9 and TRBJ2-3, with 12 bases aligning to TRBD2. Germline V CDR1 and CDR2: SGDLS, YYNGEE. V shed 0 bases and J 5 bases; nucleotides not matched to a gene: 10. The CDR3 is 18 residues long. CDR3 coding DNA: TGTGCCAGCAGCGTAGCCCCAAGACTAGCGGGAGACCAAGATACGCAGTATTTT. Its protein is CASSVAPRLAGDQDTQYF. Full variable domain (remainder filled in from reference TRBV9 and TRBJ2-3): DSGVTQTPKHLITATGQRVTLRCSPRSGDLSVYWYQQSLDQGLQFLIQYYNGEERAKGNILERFSAQQFPDLHSELNLSSLELGDSALYFCASSVAPRLAGDQDTQYFGPGTRLTVL.

This clone was counted only a few times. The chain is built from TRBV4-3 and TRBJ2-7; D is unresolved. This CDR3 region has 15 residues. V was cut by 0 bases and J by 2 bases, with 11 bases left in between. In germline, CDR1 is LGHNA, CDR2 YSLEER. Here the CDR3 DNA reads TGCGCCAGCAGCCAAGATCCCCTGACAACCTACGAGCAGTACTTC. Translation gives CASSQDPLTTYEQYF.

The chain carries TRBV6-6 and TRBJ2-7; D is perhaps TRBD2 (5 bases). With 5 bases removed from V and 5 bases from J, the gap between germline ends came to 16 bases. There are 14 residues in the CDR3. CDR1 MNHNY and CDR2 SVGAGI come from the germline V gene (reference sequence). Here the CDR3 reads CASSPDLPIHEQYF. Here the CDR3 DNA reads TGTGCCAGCAGTCCGGACTTACCAATCCACGAGCAGTACTTC.

This chain joins TRBV9 and TRBJ2-1; TRBD2 matches 11 bases. The CDR3 extends over 15 amino acids. The V segment lost 4 bases and the J segment 15 bases; nucleotides outside the gene matches: 15. Germline loops: CDR1 SGDLS, CDR2 YYNGEE. CDR3 sequence: CASSLSPQLAGERFF. The CDR3 nucleotides are TGTGCCAGCAGCTTATCCCCACAACTAGCGGGAGAACGGTTCTTC. The full variable domain, in which reference TRBV9 and TRBJ2-1 provide the parts outside the CDR3, is DSGVTQTPKHLITATGQRVTLRCSPRSGDLSVYWYQQSLDQGLQFLIQYYNGEERAKGNILERFSAQQFPDLHSELNLSSLELGDSALYFCASSLSPQLAGERFFGPGTRLTVL.

This chain connects TRBV7-3 to TRBJ2-3; D is unclear. CDR3 size: 13 residues. Between the trimmed V and J ends, which lost 3 bases and 5 bases, there was a span of 9 bases. Germline loops: CDR1 SGHTA, CDR2 FQGTGA. The CDR3 is CASSFAKKDTQYF. The DNA of the CDR3 is TGTGCCAGCAGCTTCGCGAAGAAAGATACGCAGTATTTT.